Listed here is a single T cell receptor (beta chain). The antigen is unknown. These data originate in a study of vaccination and CD4 T cells after COVID-19. Treatment given: roughly ten-day PBMC culture with coronavirus spike peptide pools or control peptides (ViraFEST assay). Peptide pools at approximately 10 ug/ml, together with approximately 10 IU/ml IL-2, were added to cultures of roughly 2 million PBMCs per well. The cultures had half their medium swapped for fresh IL-2 medium on days 3 and 7. Regarding the study as a whole: There was no significant change from 21 to 38 median reactive clonotypes. Post-vaccination, and not before, a median roughly 90% of reactive clones appeared in convalescent patients.

Germline V gene sequence: CDR1 MNHNS, CDR2 SASEGT. The CDR3 totals 17 residues. With 6 bases removed from V and 0 bases from J, the gap between germline ends came to 15 bases. Cultured CD4+ T-cell DNA underwent Oncomine TCR Beta short-read sequencing. In TCRdb, the PCR reads were re-called with MiXCR into one record per CDR3 protein. The sample records about 12,000 distinct CDR3 sequences, 44% being singletons. The receptor comes from a human donor who had recovered from COVID-19. The chain employs TRBV6-1 and TRBJ1-6; D might be TRBD1 (6 bases). Material for sequencing was CD4+ T cells from blood, cultured in vitro. This CDR3 reads CASRHGRGGSYNSPLHF. DNA of the CDR3: TGTGCCAGCAGACATGGCAGGGGAGGCTCCTATAATTCACCCCTCCACTTT.